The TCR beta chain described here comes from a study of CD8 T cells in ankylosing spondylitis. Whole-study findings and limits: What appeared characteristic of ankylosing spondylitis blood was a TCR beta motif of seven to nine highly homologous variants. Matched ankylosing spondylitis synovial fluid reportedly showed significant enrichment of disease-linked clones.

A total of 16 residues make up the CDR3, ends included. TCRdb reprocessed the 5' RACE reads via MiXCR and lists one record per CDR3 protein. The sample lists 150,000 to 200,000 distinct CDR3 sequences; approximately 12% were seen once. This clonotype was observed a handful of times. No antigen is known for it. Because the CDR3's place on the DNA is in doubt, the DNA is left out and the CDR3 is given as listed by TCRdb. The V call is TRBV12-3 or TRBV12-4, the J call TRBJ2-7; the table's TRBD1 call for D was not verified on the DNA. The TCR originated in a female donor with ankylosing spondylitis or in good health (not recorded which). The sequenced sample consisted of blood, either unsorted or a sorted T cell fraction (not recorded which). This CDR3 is CASSSSTAGVNYEQYF.